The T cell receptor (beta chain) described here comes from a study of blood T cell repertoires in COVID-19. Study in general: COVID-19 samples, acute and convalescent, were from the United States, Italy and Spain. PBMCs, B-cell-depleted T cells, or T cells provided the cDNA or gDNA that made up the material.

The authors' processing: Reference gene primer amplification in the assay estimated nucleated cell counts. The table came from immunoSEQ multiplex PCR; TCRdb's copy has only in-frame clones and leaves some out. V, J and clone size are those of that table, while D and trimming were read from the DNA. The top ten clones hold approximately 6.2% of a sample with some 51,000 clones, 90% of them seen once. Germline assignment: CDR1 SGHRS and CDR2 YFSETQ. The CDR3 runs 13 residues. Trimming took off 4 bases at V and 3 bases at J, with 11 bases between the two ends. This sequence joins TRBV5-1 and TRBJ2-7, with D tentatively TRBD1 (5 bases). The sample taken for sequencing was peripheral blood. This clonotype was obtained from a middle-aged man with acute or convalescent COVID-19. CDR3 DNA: TGCGCCAGCAGCCACAGGATTAACTACGAGCAGTACTTC. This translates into CASSHRINYEQYF.